One sample yielded the 24 T cell receptor beta chains listed below, sequenced in a study of T cell repertoires in ileal Crohn's disease. Time point reported: inflamed ileum from the surgical specimen. Assay used: immunoSEQ multiplex PCR; TCRdb lists only in-frame clones, some missing. The sample has around 15,000 clones; over 75% are singletons. Material for sequencing was ileal tissue. Receptors originate from an adult with Crohn's disease.

The chain is built from TRBV6-1 and TRBJ1-5; D not certain. The CDR3 is made up of 13 amino acids. The V gene's germline CDR1 is MNHNS and CDR2 SASEGT. Trimming took 4 bases from V and 7 from J, leaving 11 bases between them. CDR3 protein: CASSAGIEQPQHF. As DNA, the CDR3 is TGTGCCAGCAGTGCGGGCATAGAACAGCCCCAGCATTTT.

This clone was observed a single time. The rearrangement joins TRBV25-1 to TRBJ1-6; D may be TRBD1 (6 bases). V lost 1 base and J lost 10, with 14 bases in between. The CDR3 totals 15 residues. Germline values: CDR1 MGHDK, CDR2 SYGVNS. This chain's CDR3 is CASSEWGRGNSPLHF. The CDR3 DNA sequence: TGTGCCAGCAGTGAATGGGGCAGGGGTAACTCACCCCTCCACTTT.

J is TRBJ2-7 and V is TRBV4-2, with 9 positions matching TRBD1. The CDR3 length is 15 residues. The germline V gene encodes CDR1 LGHNA and CDR2 YNFKEQ. J gave up 2 bases and V 6 bases, and 8 bases lay outside the gene matches. The CDR3 bases are TGTGCCAGCAGTCAGGGACAGGGCAACGCCTACGAGCAGTACTTC. It encodes CASSQGQGNAYEQYF.

This chain uses TRBV30 with TRBJ2-7; no reliable D call. V lost 1 base and J lost 3, with 19 bases in between. This CDR3 region has 16 residues. CDR1 is GTSNPN and CDR2 is SVGIG in the germline V gene (reference sequence). CDR3 DNA: TGTGCCTGGAGTGGGAGCTCGGACGGAGTATTCTACGAGCAGTACTTC. It is translated as CAWSGSSDGVFYEQYF.

The CDR3 spells CASSQGVSWAVVYGYTF. For the CDR3, the DNA is TGTGCCAGCAGCCAAGGGGTCTCATGGGCTGTCGTCTATGGCTACACCTTC. The chain links TRBV14 to TRBJ1-2; no clear D. Germline loops: CDR1 SGHDN, CDR2 FVKESK. This CDR3 has 17 residues. The germline V and J ends were trimmed by 1 base and 4 bases, with 19 bases remaining between them. The variable domain in full, completed from reference TRBV14 and TRBJ1-2, reads EAGVTQFPSHSVIEKGQTVTLRCDPISGHDNLYWYRRVMGKEIKFLLHFVKESKQDESGMPNNRFLAERTGGTYSTLKVQPAELEDSGVYFCASSQGVSWAVVYGYTFGSGTRLTVV.

This clone has only one observation. The rearrangement links TRBV7-3 to TRBJ2-7; D possibly uses TRBD1 or TRBD2 (5 bases each). CDR3 length: 13 amino acids. Germline lookup yields CDR1 SGHTA and CDR2 FQGTGA. Between the trimmed V and J ends, which lost 5 bases and 5 bases, there was a span of 13 bases. CDR3 in DNA: TGTGCCAGCAGCCTTTATGGGACCGACGAGCAGTACTTC. Translating gives CASSLYGTDEQYF.

The rearrangement uses TRBV9 and TRBJ2-1, with 11 bases identical to TRBD2. This CDR3 has 18 residues. Germline lookup yields CDR1 SGDLS and CDR2 YYNGEE. Trimming took 0 bases from V and 1 from J; bases not matched to a gene: 6. CDR3 amino acids: CASSVGGLAGGSYNEQFF. The CDR3 DNA sequence: TGTGCCAGCAGCGTAGGTGGGCTAGCGGGGGGTTCCTACAATGAGCAGTTCTTC.

The chain employs TRBV19 and TRBJ1-1, with D unresolved. V was pared by 4 bases and J by 1 base, with 7 bases between. The CDR3 is 13 residues long. Germline values: CDR1 LNHDA, CDR2 SQIVND (reference sequence). The CDR3 is CASSNMENTEAFF. Written as DNA, the CDR3 is TGTGCCAGTAGTAATATGGAGAACACTGAAGCTTTCTTT. Full variable domain (outside the CDR3, taken from reference TRBV19 and TRBJ1-1): DGGITQSPKYLFRKEGQNVTLSCEQNLNHDAMYWYRQDPGQGLRLIYYSQIVNDFQKGDIAEGYSVSREKKESFPLTVTSAQKNPTAFYLCASSNMENTEAFFGQGTRLTVV.

The chain combines TRBV6-1 with TRBJ2-5, with 15 bases that match TRBD2. V lost 2 bases, J lost 4 bases, and 8 bases stayed unmatched. This CDR3 contains 18 residues. CDR1 and CDR2 (germline): MNHNS, SASEGT. The CDR3 nucleotides are TGTGCCAGCAGTGAAATGGTACCGGGACTAGCGGGGGGAGAGACCCAGTACTTC. It specifies CASSEMVPGLAGGETQYF.

V is TRBV4-1 and J is TRBJ2-3, with 8 nucleotides matching TRBD2. This CDR3 contains 15 residues. Losses at the gene ends were 4 bases for V and 2 bases for J; bases not matched to a gene: 5. Germline CDR1 reads MGHRA; CDR2 reads YSYEKL. CDR3 bases: TGCGCCAGCAGCCTGAAGCGGGGGTACACAGATACGCAGTATTTT. Its protein product is CASSLKRGYTDTQYF.

The chain recombines TRBV2 with TRBJ1-6, with D unclear. Germline V lookup: CDR1 SNHLY, CDR2 FYNNEI. Trimming took 7 bases from V and 0 from J, leaving 13 bases between them. The CDR3 has 16 residues. The CDR3 bases are TGTGCCAGCATCCCTTCACTGAGCTCCTATAATTCACCCCTCCACTTT. Amino acid sequence: CASIPSLSSYNSPLHF.

V is TRBV30 and J is TRBJ1-2; D might be TRBD1 (5 bases). Per the germline V gene, CDR1 is GTSNPN and CDR2 is SVGIG (reference sequence). Trimming cost V 2 bases and J 5 bases, with 18 bases left between them. This CDR3 has 15 residues. The CDR3 sequence: CAWSPILPGRYGYTF. CDR3 in DNA: TGTGCCTGGAGTCCAATACTACCGGGACGGTATGGCTACACCTTC.

This clone was detected a few times. This chain joins TRBV18 and TRBJ1-6; D gene unclear. CDR3 length: 15 residues. V lost 2 bases and J lost 7, with 12 bases in between. Germline V CDR1 and CDR2: KGHSH, LQKENI. In DNA form, the CDR3 reads TGTGCCAGCTCACCAGAGGACCGTTCGAATTCACCCCTCCACTTT. Residues: CASSPEDRSNSPLHF. Complete variable domain (other parts from reference TRBV18 and TRBJ1-6): NAGVMQNPRHLVRRRGQEARLRCSPMKGHSHVYWYRQLPEEGLKFMVYLQKENIIDESGMPKERFSAEFPKEGPSILRIQQVVRGDSAAYFCASSPEDRSNSPLHFGNGTRLTVT.

The V gene is TRBV5-4, the J gene TRBJ2-3; no clear D. The germline V gene encodes CDR1 SGHNT and CDR2 YYREEE (reference sequence). The V end lost 3 bases, the J end lost 6 bases, and 23 bases lay between the germline ends. CDR3 size: 17 residues. CDR3 coding DNA: TGTGCCAGCAGCTCGCCCTATGCCTCCCCAGACACGGATACGCAGTATTTT. Protein: CASSSPYASPDTDTQYF.

This sequence joins TRBV15 and TRBJ1-2, with 7 bases aligning to TRBD1. The CDR3 runs to 15 residues. Germline CDR1 reads LNHNV; CDR2 reads YYDKDF (reference sequence). The V segment lost 6 bases and the J segment 3 bases; nucleotides outside the gene matches: 10. The CDR3 spells CATSITGEFDYGYTF. As DNA, the CDR3 is TGTGCCACCAGTATTACAGGGGAGTTTGACTATGGCTACACCTTC.

J is TRBJ2-7 and V is TRBV4-2, with 9 bases aligning to TRBD1. This CDR3 has 14 residues. The germline V gene has CDR1 LGHNA and CDR2 YNFKEQ. With V trimmed by 5 bases and J by 6 bases, 8 bases remained unmatched. In DNA form, the CDR3 reads TGTGCCAGCAGCACCTCCGGGACAGGGATCGAGCAGTACTTC. Encoded protein: CASSTSGTGIEQYF.

The chain joins TRBV30 to TRBJ1-4; 7 nucleotides agree with TRBD1. The junction had 14 bases not matched to a gene; V was cut back by 5 bases and J by 11 bases. The germline gives CDR1 GTSNPN, CDR2 SVGIG (reference sequence). This CDR3 region has 14 residues. The CDR3 nucleotides are TGTGCCTGGGGAAAAACAGGGGCCTCAGGGAAACTGTTTTTT. Protein sequence: CAWGKTGASGKLFF.

The chain uses TRBV7-3 and TRBJ2-7; D not resolved. Germline V lookup: CDR1 SGHTA, CDR2 FQGTGA. CDR3 length equals 14 residues. Trimming pared 0 bases from V and 2 bases from J, leaving 8 bases between. This CDR3 reads CASSLTPTAYEQYF. The CDR3 coding sequence is TGTGCCAGCAGCTTAACGCCTACCGCCTACGAGCAGTACTTC.

The gene calls are TRBV6-5 and TRBJ1-3; D gene ambiguous. The CDR3 has 14 residues. Germline V gene data show CDR1 as MNHEY and CDR2 as SVGAGI. V shed 5 bases and J shed 0 bases, with 8 bases lying between them. CDR3 nucleotide sequence: TGTGCCAGCAGTCGGACGGGCTCTGGAAACACCATATATTTT. Protein product: CASSRTGSGNTIYF.

The genes are TRBV11-2 and TRBJ2-5, with D possibly being TRBD2 (5 bases). Germline CDR1 and CDR2: SGHAT and FQNNGV. The CDR3 runs to 16 residues. Deletions cut 1 base from V and 3 bases from J, with 15 bases between. CDR3 in amino acids: CASSLVPWMGEETQYF. CDR3 sequence (DNA): TGTGCCAGCAGCTTAGTCCCTTGGATGGGAGAAGAGACCCAGTACTTC.

The chain recombines TRBV11-2 with TRBJ1-1; TRBD1 is a possible D gene (5 bases). Trimming removed 1 base at V and 5 bases at J, with 17 bases between. The CDR3 extends over 16 amino acids. CDR1 and CDR2 from the germline V gene are SGHAT and FQNNGV. This CDR3 is CASSLVGEGARTEAFF. The CDR3 DNA reads as TGTGCCAGCAGCTTAGTGGGGGAAGGGGCGAGAACTGAAGCTTTCTTT.

The rearrangement uses TRBV30 and TRBJ1-6; D perhaps matches TRBD1 (5 bases). Deletions cut 1 base from V and 7 bases from J, with 14 bases between. This CDR3 region has 15 residues. The germline V gene has CDR1 GTSNPN and CDR2 SVGIG (reference sequence). In DNA form, the CDR3 reads TGTGCCTGGAGTGCAGATTTCGGGGCCAATTCACCCCTCCACTTT. It yields the protein CAWSADFGANSPLHF.

This clone was observed a handful of times. This chain connects TRBV5-1 to TRBJ1-2, with TRBD1 matching 8 bases. Germline V gives CDR1 SGHRS, CDR2 YFSETQ. This CDR3 is 16 amino acids long. Trimming removed 3 bases from V and 4 bases from J; junction bases left unmatched: 11. The chain's CDR3 is CASSWTGLMASYGYTF. CDR3 coding DNA: TGCGCCAGCAGCTGGACAGGGCTTATGGCCTCCTATGGCTACACCTTC.

V gene TRBV7-2 combines with J gene TRBJ2-6; 7 bases match TRBD2. This CDR3 comprises 15 residues. The J segment lost 4 bases and the V segment lost 5 bases, leaving 5 bases of the junction unmatched. The V gene's germline CDR1 is SGHTA and CDR2 FQGNSA. In DNA form, the CDR3 reads TGTGCCAGCAGCCCGGGGGGTGGAGGGGCCAACGTCCTGACTTTC. It specifies CASSPGGGGANVLTF.